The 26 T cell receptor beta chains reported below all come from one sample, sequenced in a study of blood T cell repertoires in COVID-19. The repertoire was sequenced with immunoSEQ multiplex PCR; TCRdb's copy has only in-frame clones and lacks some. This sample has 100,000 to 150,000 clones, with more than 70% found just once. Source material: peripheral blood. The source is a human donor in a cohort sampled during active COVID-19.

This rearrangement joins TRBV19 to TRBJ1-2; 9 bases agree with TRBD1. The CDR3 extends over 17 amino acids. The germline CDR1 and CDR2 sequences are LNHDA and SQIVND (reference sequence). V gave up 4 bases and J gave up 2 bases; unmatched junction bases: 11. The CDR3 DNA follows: TGTGCCAGTAGTACGCCGGGACAGGGTGGTGTAAACTATGGCTACACCTTC. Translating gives CASSTPGQGGVNYGYTF.

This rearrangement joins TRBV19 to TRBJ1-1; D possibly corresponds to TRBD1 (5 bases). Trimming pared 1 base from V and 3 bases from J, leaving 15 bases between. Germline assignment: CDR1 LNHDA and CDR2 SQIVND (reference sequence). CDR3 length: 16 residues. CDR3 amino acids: CASSIGGRDLDTEAFF. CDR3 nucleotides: TGTGCCAGTAGTATAGGGGGGAGGGACCTTGACACTGAAGCTTTCTTT.

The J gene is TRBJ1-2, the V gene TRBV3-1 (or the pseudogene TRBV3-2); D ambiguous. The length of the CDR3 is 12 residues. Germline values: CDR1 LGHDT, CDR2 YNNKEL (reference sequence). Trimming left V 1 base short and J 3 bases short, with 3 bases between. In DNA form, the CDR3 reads TGTGCCAGCAGCCAAGGGCACTATGGCTACACCTTC. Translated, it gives CASSQGHYGYTF.

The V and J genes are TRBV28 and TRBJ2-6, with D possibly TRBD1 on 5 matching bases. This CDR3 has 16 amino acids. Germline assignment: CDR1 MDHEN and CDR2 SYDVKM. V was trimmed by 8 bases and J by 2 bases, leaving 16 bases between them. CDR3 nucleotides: TGTGCCAGCGATGTTAGGGGATCCACTGGGGCCAACGTCCTGACTTTC. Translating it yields CASDVRGSTGANVLTF.

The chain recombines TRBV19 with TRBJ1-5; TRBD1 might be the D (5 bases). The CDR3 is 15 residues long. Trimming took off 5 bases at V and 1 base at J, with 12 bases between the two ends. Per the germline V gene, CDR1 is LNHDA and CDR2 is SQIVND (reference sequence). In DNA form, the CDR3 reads TGTGCCAGTAGTCTCCAGGGCTACAGCAATCAGCCCCAGCATTTT. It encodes CASSLQGYSNQPQHF.

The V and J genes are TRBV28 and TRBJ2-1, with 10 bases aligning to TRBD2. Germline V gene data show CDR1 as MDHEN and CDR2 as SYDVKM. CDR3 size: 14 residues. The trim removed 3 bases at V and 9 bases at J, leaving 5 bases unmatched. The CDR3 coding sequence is TGTGCCAGCAGTTTGCTAGCGGGAGCGGCTGAGCAGTTCTTC. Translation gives CASSLLAGAAEQFF.

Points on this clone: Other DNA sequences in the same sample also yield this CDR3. CDR3 loop: CASSVGGSDTQYF. The CDR3 DNA reads TGTGCCAGCAGCGTTGGGGGGTCAGATACGCAGTATTTT. The chain uses TRBV9 and TRBJ2-3; weak D call: TRBD2 (6 bases). The CDR3 contains 13 residues. Germline CDR1 is SGDLS and CDR2 is YYNGEE. V lost 2 bases and J lost 4, with 8 bases in between.

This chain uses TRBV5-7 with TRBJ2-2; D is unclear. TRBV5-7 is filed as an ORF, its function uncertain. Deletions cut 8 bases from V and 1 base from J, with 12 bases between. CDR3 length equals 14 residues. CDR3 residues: CASSGAENTGELFF. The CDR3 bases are TGTGCCAGTTCCGGAGCCGAGAACACCGGGGAGCTGTTTTTT.

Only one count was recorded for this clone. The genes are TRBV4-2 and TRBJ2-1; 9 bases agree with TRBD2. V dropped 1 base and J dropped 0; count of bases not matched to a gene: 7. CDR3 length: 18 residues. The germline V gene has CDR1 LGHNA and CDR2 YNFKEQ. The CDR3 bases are TGTGCCAGCAGCCAAGCACTAGCGGGCTTCGCCTCCTACAATGAGCAGTTCTTC. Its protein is CASSQALAGFASYNEQFF.

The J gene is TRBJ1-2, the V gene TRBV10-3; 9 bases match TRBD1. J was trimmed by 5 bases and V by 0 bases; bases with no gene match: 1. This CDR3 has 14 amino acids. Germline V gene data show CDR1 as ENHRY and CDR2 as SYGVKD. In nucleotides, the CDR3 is TGTGCCATCAGTGAGTCAGACAGGGGGTATGGCTACACCTTC. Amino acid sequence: CAISESDRGYGYTF.

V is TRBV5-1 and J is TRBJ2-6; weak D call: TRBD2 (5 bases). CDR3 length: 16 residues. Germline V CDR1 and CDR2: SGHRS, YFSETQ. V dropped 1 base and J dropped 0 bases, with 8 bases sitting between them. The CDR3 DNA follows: TGCGCCAGCAGCTTGCGGGGAAACTCTGGGGCCAACGTCCTGACTTTC. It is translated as CASSLRGNSGANVLTF.

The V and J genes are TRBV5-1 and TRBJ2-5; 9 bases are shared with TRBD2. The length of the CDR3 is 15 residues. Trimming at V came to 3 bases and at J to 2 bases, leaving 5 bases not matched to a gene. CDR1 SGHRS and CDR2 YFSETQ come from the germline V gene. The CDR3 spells CASSSGTSSQETQYF. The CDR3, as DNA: TGCGCCAGCAGCTCCGGGACTAGCTCACAAGAGACCCAGTACTTC.

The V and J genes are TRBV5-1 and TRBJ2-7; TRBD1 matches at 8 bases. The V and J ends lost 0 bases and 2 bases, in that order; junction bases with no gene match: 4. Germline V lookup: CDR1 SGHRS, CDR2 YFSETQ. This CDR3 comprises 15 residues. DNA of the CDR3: TGCGCCAGCAGCTTGGAGACAGGGGTTCCCTACGAGCAGTACTTC. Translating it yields CASSLETGVPYEQYF.

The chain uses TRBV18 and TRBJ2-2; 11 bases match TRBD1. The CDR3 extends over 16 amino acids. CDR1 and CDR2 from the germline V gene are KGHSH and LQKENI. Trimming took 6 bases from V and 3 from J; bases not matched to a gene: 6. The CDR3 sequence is CASSPRTGGDTGELFF. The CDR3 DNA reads TGTGCCAGCTCTCCCAGGACAGGGGGCGACACCGGGGAGCTGTTTTTT.

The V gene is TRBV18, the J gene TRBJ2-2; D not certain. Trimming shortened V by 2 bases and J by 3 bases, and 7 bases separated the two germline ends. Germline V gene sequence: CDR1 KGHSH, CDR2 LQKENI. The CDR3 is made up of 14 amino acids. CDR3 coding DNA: TGTGCCAGCTCACCAGTAGAGGACACCGGGGAGCTGTTTTTT. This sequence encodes CASSPVEDTGELFF.

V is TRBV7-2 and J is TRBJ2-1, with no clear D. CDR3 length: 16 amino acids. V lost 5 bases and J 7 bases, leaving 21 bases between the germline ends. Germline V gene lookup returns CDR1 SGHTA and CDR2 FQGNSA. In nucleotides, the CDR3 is TGTGCCAGCAGCCCACCGGGTCTTAGCCGATTTAATGAGCAGTTCTTC. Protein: CASSPPGLSRFNEQFF. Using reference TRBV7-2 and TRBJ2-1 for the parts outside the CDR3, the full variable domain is GAGVSQSPSNKVTEKGKDVELRCDPISGHTALYWYRQSLGQGLEFLIYFQGNSAPDKSGLPSDRFSAERTGGSVSTLTIQRTQQEDSAVYLCASSPPGLSRFNEQFFGPGTRLTVL.

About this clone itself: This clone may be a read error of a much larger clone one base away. This CDR3 is CASNDMQGTDTQYF. The CDR3 DNA reads TGTGCCAGCAATGATATGCAGGGCACAGATACGCAGTATTTT. V gene TRBV2 combines with J gene TRBJ2-3, with no clear D. V was cut by 7 bases and J by 1 base, with 12 bases left in between. The germline V gene has CDR1 SNHLY and CDR2 FYNNEI. The CDR3 is 14 amino acids.

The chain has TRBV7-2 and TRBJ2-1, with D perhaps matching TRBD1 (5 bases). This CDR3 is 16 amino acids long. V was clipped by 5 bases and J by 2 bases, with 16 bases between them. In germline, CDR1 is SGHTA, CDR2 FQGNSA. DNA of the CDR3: TGTGCCAGCAGCCTAGTGAGTGGGGCGACCTACAATGAGCAGTTCTTC. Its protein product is CASSLVSGATYNEQFF.

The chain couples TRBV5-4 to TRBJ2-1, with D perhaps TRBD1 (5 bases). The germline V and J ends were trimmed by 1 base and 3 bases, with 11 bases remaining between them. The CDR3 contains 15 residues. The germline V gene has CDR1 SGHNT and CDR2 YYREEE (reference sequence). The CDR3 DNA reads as TGTGCCAGCAGCTTGCCAGGGAACGTCTACAATGAGCAGTTCTTC. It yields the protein CASSLPGNVYNEQFF.

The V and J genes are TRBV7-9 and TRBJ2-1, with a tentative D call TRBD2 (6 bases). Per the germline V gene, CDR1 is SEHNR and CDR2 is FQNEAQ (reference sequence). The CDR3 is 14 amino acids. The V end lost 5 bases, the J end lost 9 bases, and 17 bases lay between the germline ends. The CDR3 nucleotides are TGTGCCAGCAGCCCCACGACGACTAGATTTGAGCAGTTCTTC. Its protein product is CASSPTTTRFEQFF.

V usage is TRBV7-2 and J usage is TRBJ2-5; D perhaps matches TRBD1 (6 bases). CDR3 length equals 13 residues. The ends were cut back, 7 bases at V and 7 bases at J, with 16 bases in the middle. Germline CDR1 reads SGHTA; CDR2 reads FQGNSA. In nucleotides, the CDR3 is TGTGCCAGCACCCAAGGGGGTGTAACGACCCAGTACTTC. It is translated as CASTQGGVTTQYF.

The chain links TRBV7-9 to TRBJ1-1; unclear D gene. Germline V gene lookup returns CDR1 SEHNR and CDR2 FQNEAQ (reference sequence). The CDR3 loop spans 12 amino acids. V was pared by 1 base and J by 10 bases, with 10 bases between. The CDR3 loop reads CASSLGSGSAFF. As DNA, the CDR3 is TGTGCCAGCAGCTTAGGATCGGGTTCAGCTTTCTTT.

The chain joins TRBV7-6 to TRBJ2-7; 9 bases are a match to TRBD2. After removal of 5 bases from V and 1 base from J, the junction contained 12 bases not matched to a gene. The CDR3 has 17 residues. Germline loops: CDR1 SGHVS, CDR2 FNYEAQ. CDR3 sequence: CASSQTKSGRQSYEQYF. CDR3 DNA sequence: TGTGCCAGCAGCCAGACGAAAAGCGGGAGGCAGTCCTACGAGCAGTACTTC.

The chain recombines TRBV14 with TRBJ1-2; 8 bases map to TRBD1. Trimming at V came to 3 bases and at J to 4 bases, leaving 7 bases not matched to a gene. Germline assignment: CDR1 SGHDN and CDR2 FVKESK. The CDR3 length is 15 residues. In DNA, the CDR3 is TGTGCCAGCAGCCAGGGACAGGTTTCCCTCTATGGCTACACCTTC. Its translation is CASSQGQVSLYGYTF.

The CDR3 loop is CASLTGSDTEAFF. The CDR3 DNA sequence: TGTGCCAGCTTAACAGGGAGTGACACTGAAGCTTTCTTT. The gene calls are TRBV9 and TRBJ1-1; a possible D gene is TRBD1 (6 bases). Looked up from germline, CDR1 is SGDLS and CDR2 is YYNGEE. CDR3 length: 13 amino acids. V was trimmed by 7 bases and J by 3 bases, leaving 13 bases between them.

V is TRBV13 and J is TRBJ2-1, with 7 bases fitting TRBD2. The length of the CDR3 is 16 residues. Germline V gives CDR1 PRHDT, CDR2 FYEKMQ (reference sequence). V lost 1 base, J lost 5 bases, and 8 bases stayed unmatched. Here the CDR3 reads CASSLVAGVSNNEQFF. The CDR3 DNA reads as TGTGCCAGCAGCTTAGTGGCGGGAGTTTCGAACAATGAGCAGTTCTTC. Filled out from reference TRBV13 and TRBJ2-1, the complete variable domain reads AAGVIQSPRHLIKEKRETATLKCYPIPRHDTVYWYQQGPGQDPQFLISFYEKMQSDKGSIPDRFSAQQFSDYHSELNMSSLELGDSALYFCASSLVAGVSNNEQFFGPGTRLTVL.